This T cell receptor beta chain derives from a study of beta chain features in type 1 diabetes listed by TCRdb under 2018. About the investigation overall: No differences in mean age, gender distribution, total cell number or subset yield were found between patients and healthy donors. A total of 100 million to 110 million sorted cells were examined across all samples, and a strong correlation was observed between cell number per subset and RNA yield. The study compared the TCRB repertoires of sorted circulating CD4+ T cell subsets in recently diagnosed type 1 diabetes patients with those in matched healthy donors. Naive and central memory subsets were obtained from all 30 or so donors, but regulatory and stem cell-like memory subsets were isolated from only 8 patients and about eight healthy donors. General study outcomes and caveats: The naive, central memory and regulatory TCRB repertoires appeared to resemble one another more closely among patients than among healthy donors. Sequencing cDNA rather than genomic DNA could over-represent highly expressing activated cells, although activation and CD3 levels did not differ between groups. At VDJ recombination sites, type 1 diabetes patients had fewer insertions and more deleted nucleotides, which implies abnormalities in thymic rearrangement. Only small numbers of individuals were included in the HLA sub-analyses, which left unresolved whether HLA type had any influence on TCRB rearrangement. In all four CD4+ subsets, TCRB CDR3 length was moderately but significantly shorter in type 1 diabetes patients. PCR may preferentially amplify shorter templates, but because patient and control samples were amplified and corrected together, any resulting skew would affect both groups equally.

Each donor gave one peripheral blood draw, roughly 110 mL on average, collected into heparinised tubes. Naive, central memory, regulatory and stem cell-like memory CD4+ T cells were sorted on a BD FACSAria II using a panel including CD45RO, CCR7, CD25, CD127, CD95 and CD27. Every sorted population had a purity above 95%. Right away, PBMCs were isolated by Lymphoprep density gradient centrifugation and were stained directly, with no culture step. So that batch effects would be minimized, each experiment stained and sorted samples in pairs, pairing one healthy donor with one patient. From the cysteine up to the phenylalanine, the CDR3 has a length of 15 residues. Only CDR3 DNA remains: 45 bases, in frame from the first base. V is clipped by 3 bases and J by 6 bases, and the sequence between their germline boundaries is 16 bases long. CDR1 and CDR2 are drawn from the germline V gene (reference sequence): LNHDA, SQIVND.

Comments on this clone: Its antigen specificity is not known. No base qualities exist here, and no much larger clone lies one base off it.

The entire amount of isolated RNA was reverse transcribed using the High Capacity cDNA Reverse Transcription Kit, so the sequenced TCRB transcripts were expressed ones. Deep immunoSEQ sequencing was applied to naive, central memory and regulatory T cell samples, giving an average of about 3.8 million total reads per sample. Sorted cells were lysed in RLT buffer, and RNA was extracted using DNase-treated RNeasy Micro or Mini kits according to cell number. Each cell subset was processed separately to prevent cross-contamination, with patient and healthy donor samples processed together. TCRB sequences were amplified from cDNA with the immunoSEQ multiplex PCR, producing 87-bp fragments spanning the CDR3 region. Sequencing of the amplicons was done on the Illumina HiSeq platform. The published analysis was carried out like this. Synthetic template baselines were used to correct PCR bias computationally, reads within Hamming distance 2 were collapsed together, and singletons that could not be merged were discarded. By aligning reads against IMGT, V, D and J genes, CDR3 length, and insertions or deletions at six rearrangement sites were assigned. Within each subset, clonotype counts were normalized to the number of sorted cells before true diversity and Gini coefficients were calculated with the tcR R package. The overlap coefficient, calculated on TCRB nucleotide sequences, was used to quantify repertoire sharing. Out-of-frame TCRB sequences from naive cells were analyzed as a proxy for the pre-selection repertoire. TCRdb took this table from immuneACCESS and kept in-frame rearrangements with V and J called. Such tables lack part of the clones; where checked against another copy, unresolved V genes explain under half of the gap, and the rest is unexplained. Clonal size and the V and J genes are those of that table, whereas D and trimming came from the DNA. This sample has 620,000 or so clones in its table, and 15% to 18% of those were observed once. Clones ranked in the top ten supply around 0.095% of the sample.

The chain links TRBV19 with TRBJ2-3; a tentative D match to TRBD1 spans 6 bases. Sequencing input: naive CD4+ T cells from blood. This specimen's cell subset or site label, interpreted: true naive CD4+ T cells. The sequence was obtained from a man aged 18 to 29 in good health. The nucleotide sequence is TGTGCCAGTAGTATGGGTCAGGGGTACCAGGATACGCAGTATTTT. Its translation is CASSMGQGYQDTQYF.